The 9 T cell receptor beta chains below all came from one sample that was sequenced in a study of human T cells and chemical hapten exposure. Time point in this sample: pre-sensitization, week 0. Treatment described: therapeutic diphenylcyclopropenone sensitization with weekly scalp DPC. TCRdb passed the RACE reads through MiXCR, listing each CDR3 protein once. This sample carries approximately 370,000 distinct CDR3 sequences, around 5.5% of them seen once, and the ten largest clones take about 8.7%. Sequenced here: whole blood, sampled in connection with sensitization to the hapten diphenylcyclopropenone (DPC). The source is a woman between 18 and 29 years old with alopecia areata. Some clones in this sample may be carry-over from other donors' samples.

This clonotype has just a few counts. The chain combines TRBV4-3 with TRBJ1-2, with a possible D match to TRBD1 (5 bases). There are 16 residues in the CDR3. V lost 2 bases to trimming and J lost 7 bases, with 20 bases between them. CDR1 is LGHNA, CDR2 YSLEER, per germline. CDR3 in amino acids: CASSQNGAGKIGGYTF. DNA for the CDR3: TGCGCCAGCAGCCAAAATGGGGCAGGGAAGATCGGTGGCTACACCTTC.

This clonotype has ten or more counts. The chain combines TRBV6-4 with TRBJ2-1; 7 bases fit TRBD1. This CDR3 contains 16 residues. Unmatched junction bases numbered 11, after V lost 0 bases and J lost 9 bases. Germline V CDR1 and CDR2: MRHNA, SNTAGT. CDR3 bases: TGTGCCAGCAGTGACTCGGTAGGGGGCGAGGGCAGTGAGCAGTTCTTC. Protein product: CASSDSVGGEGSEQFF.

The chain employs TRBV7-2 and TRBJ2-7; 9 bases line up with TRBD1. CDR1 SGHTA and CDR2 FQGNSA come from the germline V gene. The V segment lost 5 bases and the J segment 4 bases; nucleotides outside the gene matches: 9. This CDR3 has 15 amino acids. CDR3 loop: CASSNSLDRGYEQYF. DNA of the CDR3: TGTGCCAGCAGCAACAGCCTGGACAGGGGTTACGAGCAGTACTTC.

This clonotype was counted at least ten times. The chain carries TRBV3-1 and TRBJ2-3, with a tentative D call TRBD2 (6 bases). The germline V gene has CDR1 LGHDT and CDR2 YNNKEL (reference sequence). This CDR3 has 16 amino acids. V lost 4 bases and J 2 bases, leaving 16 bases between the germline ends. CDR3 DNA: TGTGCCAGCAGCCTTAGACTAGAGGCTATCACAGATACGCAGTATTTT. Amino acid sequence: CASSLRLEAITDTQYF.

This chain joins TRBV12-3 or TRBV12-4 and TRBJ1-5, with a weak D call TRBD1 (5 bases). The CDR3 covers 14 residues. Trimming left V 4 bases short and J 5 bases short, with 12 bases between. The CDR3: CASSSDRDYQPQHF. As DNA, the CDR3 is TGTGCCAGCAGTTCCGACAGAGATTATCAGCCCCAGCATTTT.

This clonotype turned up a few times. The gene calls are TRBV7-9 and TRBJ1-6; D is uncertain. Germline lookup yields CDR1 SEHNR and CDR2 FQNEAQ (reference sequence). The germline V and J ends were trimmed by 3 bases and 5 bases, with 17 bases remaining between them. The CDR3 is 17 amino acids. CDR3 protein: CASSFIADLLNNSPLHF. The CDR3 DNA is TGTGCCAGCAGCTTTATCGCTGATCTCCTGAATAATTCACCCCTCCACTTT.

The chain combines TRBV29-1 with TRBJ1-2; D gene ambiguous. Germline lookup yields CDR1 SQVTM and CDR2 ANQGSEA. The CDR3 extends over 13 amino acids. Trimming pared 4 bases from V and 4 bases from J, leaving 13 bases between. The CDR3 DNA is TGCAGCGTTGGGGCGGACGCCGGCTATGGCTACACCTTC. Translated: CSVGADAGYGYTF.

This clonotype was recorded many times. V is TRBV6-2 or TRBV6-3 and J is TRBJ2-6; D is uncertain. Germline lookup yields CDR1 MNHEY and CDR2 SVGEGT. This CDR3 comprises 16 residues. V was clipped by 0 bases and J by 2 bases, with 8 bases between them. The CDR3 here is CASSYSWNPGANVLTF. The CDR3 nucleotides are TGTGCCAGCAGTTACTCATGGAATCCTGGGGCCAACGTCCTGACTTTC.

In its sample, this clonotype was seen a few times. The chain joins TRBV11-2 to TRBJ2-1, with D unresolved. The V end was cut by 0 bases, the J end by 3 bases, with 12 bases between. Germline V lookup: CDR1 SGHAT, CDR2 FQNNGV. The CDR3 has 16 residues. The CDR3 nucleotides read TGTGCCAGCAGCTTAGATTCGAAAACCCTCTACAATGAGCAGTTCTTC. Amino acid sequence: CASSLDSKTLYNEQFF.